Shown below are 3 T cell receptor beta chains from a single sample sequenced in a study of T cells in Graves' hyperthyroidism and ophthalmopathy. Amplification of TCR beta CDR3 regions used RNA as the template. Initially, a first-round RT-PCR of the TCR CDR3 employed the HTBI primer set. MiXCR, applied by TCRdb to the multiplex PCR reads, yields one record per CDR3 protein. The sample comprises roughly 640,000 distinct CDR3 sequences, approximately 15% of which are singletons, and about 3.5% rests with the top ten. The sequenced material came from blood. The receptors shown here come from a woman between 35 and 50 years old with Graves' ophthalmopathy.

The CDR3 sequence is CSARGTSGIVEQFF. DNA for the CDR3: TGCAGTGCTAGAGGGACTAGCGGGATTGTTGAGCAGTTCTTC. The chain carries TRBV20-1 and TRBJ2-1; 12 bases are a match to TRBD2. V dropped 1 base and J dropped 9; count of bases not matched to a gene: 4. Germline V gives CDR1 DFQATT, CDR2 SNEGSKA (reference sequence). The CDR3 is 14 residues long.

This clonotype was counted at least ten times. This chain joins TRBV2 and TRBJ2-6; D gene ambiguous. This CDR3 has 16 amino acids. The germline V and J ends were trimmed by 4 bases and 0 bases, with 10 bases remaining between them. Germline CDR1 and CDR2: SNHLY and FYNNEI. The CDR3 bases are TGTGCCAGCAGTGTCATCCGGATCTCTGGGGCCAACGTCCTGACTTTC. It encodes CASSVIRISGANVLTF.

This clonotype was counted a few times. The chain is built from TRBV20-1 and TRBJ1-2, with D uncertain. This CDR3 comprises 13 residues. Trimming removed 2 bases from V and 6 bases from J, with 13 bases in between. CDR1 DFQATT and CDR2 SNEGSKA come from the germline V gene (reference sequence). The CDR3 reads CSARPRSVDGYTF. CDR3 sequence (DNA): TGCAGTGCTAGACCGAGGAGTGTCGATGGCTACACCTTC.